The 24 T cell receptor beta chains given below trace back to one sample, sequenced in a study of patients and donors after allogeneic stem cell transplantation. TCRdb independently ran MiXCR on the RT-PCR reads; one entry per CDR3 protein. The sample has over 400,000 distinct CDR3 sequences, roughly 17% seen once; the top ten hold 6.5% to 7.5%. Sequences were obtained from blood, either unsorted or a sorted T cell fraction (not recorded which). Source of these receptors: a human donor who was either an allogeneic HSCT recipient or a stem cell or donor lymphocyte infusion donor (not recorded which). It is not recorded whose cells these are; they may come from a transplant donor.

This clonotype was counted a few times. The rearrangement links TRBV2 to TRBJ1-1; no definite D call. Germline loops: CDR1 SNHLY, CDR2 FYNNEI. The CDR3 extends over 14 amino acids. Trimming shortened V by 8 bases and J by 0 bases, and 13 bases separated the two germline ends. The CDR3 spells CASCLRALNTEAFF. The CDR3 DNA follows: TGTGCCAGCTGTCTTCGCGCGTTGAACACTGAAGCTTTCTTT.

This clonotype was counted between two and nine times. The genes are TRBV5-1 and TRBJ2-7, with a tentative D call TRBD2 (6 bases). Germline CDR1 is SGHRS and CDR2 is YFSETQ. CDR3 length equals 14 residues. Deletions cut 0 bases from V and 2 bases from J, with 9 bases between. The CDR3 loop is CASSLASATYEQYF. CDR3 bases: TGCGCCAGCAGCTTGGCTAGCGCCACCTACGAGCAGTACTTC.

The CDR3 bases are TGTGCCATCAGTGACCCAAGTAGGGGTCCCTACGAGCAGTACTTC. Translated, it gives CAISDPSRGPYEQYF. The chain carries TRBV10-3 and TRBJ2-7, with D maybe TRBD1 (5 bases). Germline lookup yields CDR1 ENHRY and CDR2 SYGVKD. V was shortened by 3 bases and J by 2 bases, with 14 bases between the two germline ends. CDR3 size: 15 residues.

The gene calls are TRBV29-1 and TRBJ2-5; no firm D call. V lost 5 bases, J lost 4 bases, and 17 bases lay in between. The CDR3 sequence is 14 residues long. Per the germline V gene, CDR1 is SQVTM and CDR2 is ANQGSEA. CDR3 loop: CSVIFVGWGETQYF. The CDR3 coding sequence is TGCAGCGTTATATTCGTCGGGTGGGGAGAGACCCAGTACTTC.

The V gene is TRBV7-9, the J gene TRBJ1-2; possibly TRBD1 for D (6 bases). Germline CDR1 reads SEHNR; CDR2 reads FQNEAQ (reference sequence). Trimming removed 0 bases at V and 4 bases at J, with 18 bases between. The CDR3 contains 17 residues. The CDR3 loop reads CASSLASGAHGSYGYTF. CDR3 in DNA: TGTGCCAGCAGCTTAGCGTCGGGGGCGCATGGGTCCTATGGCTACACCTTC.

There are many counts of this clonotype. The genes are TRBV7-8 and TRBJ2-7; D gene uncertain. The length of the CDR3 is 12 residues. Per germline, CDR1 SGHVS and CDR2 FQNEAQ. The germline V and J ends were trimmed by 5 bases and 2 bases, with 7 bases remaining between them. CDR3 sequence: CASSGSTYEQYF. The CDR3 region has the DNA TGTGCCAGCAGCGGAAGTACCTACGAGCAGTACTTC.

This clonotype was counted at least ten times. The DNA of the CDR3 is TGCAGTGCTGGATATTATACCTCGAACACTGAAGCTTTCTTT. Its translation: CSAGYYTSNTEAFF. This chain uses TRBV20-1 with TRBJ1-1; D remains unclear. Deletions cut 5 bases from V and 1 base from J, with 14 bases between. The germline gives CDR1 DFQATT, CDR2 SNEGSKA (reference sequence). This CDR3 contains 14 residues.

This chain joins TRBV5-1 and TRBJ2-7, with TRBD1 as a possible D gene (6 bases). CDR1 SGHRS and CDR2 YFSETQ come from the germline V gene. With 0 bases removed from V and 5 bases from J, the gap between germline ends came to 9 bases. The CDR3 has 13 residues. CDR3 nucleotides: TGCGCCAGCAGCTTGGCAGGGGTCAACGAGCAGTACTTC. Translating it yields CASSLAGVNEQYF.

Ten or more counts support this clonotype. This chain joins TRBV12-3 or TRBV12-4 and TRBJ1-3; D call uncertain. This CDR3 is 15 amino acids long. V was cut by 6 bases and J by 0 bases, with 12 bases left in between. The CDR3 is CASSHFWDSGNTIYF. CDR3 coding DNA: TGTGCCAGCAGCCACTTCTGGGACTCTGGAAACACCATATATTTT.

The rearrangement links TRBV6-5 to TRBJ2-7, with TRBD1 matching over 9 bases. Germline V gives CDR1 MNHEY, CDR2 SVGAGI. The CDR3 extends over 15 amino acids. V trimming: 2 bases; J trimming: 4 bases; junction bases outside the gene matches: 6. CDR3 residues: CASSYAGTGLYEQYF. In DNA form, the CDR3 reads TGTGCCAGCAGTTACGCCGGGACAGGGCTTTACGAGCAGTACTTC.

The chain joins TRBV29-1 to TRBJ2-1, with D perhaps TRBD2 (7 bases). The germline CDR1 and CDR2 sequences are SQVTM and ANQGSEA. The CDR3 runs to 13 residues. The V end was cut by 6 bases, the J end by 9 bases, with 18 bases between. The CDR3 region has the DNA TGCAGCGTGCCCACGGGGGGCTGGGGTGAGCAGTTCTTC. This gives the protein CSVPTGGWGEQFF.

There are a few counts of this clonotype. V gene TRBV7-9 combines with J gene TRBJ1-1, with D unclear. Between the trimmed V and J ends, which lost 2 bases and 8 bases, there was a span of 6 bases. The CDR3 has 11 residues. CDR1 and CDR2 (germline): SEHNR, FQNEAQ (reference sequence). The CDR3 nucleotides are TGTGCCAGCAGCTTAACCGCCGAAGCTTTCTTT. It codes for CASSLTAEAFF.

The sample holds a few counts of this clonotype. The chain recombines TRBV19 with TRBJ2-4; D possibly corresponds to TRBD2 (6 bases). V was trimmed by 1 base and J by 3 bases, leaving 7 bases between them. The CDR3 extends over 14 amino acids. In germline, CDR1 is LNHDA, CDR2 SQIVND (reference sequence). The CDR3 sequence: CASSIAGVKNIQYF. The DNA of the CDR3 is TGTGCCAGTAGTATAGCGGGGGTCAAAAACATTCAGTACTTC.

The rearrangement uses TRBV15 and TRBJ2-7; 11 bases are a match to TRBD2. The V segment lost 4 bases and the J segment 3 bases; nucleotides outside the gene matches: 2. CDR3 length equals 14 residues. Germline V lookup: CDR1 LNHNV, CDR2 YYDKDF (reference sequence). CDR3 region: CATSKTSGIYEQYF. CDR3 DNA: TGTGCCACCAGCAAGACTAGCGGGATCTACGAGCAGTACTTC.

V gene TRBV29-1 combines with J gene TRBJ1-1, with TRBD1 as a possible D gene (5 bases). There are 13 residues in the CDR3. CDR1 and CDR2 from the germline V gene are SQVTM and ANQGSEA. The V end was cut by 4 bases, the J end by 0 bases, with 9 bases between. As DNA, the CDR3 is TGCAGCGTTGTCGGACACTTGAACACTGAAGCTTTCTTT. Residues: CSVVGHLNTEAFF.

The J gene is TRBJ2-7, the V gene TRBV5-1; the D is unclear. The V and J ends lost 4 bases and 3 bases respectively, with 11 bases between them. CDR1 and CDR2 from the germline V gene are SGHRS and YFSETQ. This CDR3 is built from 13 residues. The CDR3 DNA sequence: TGCGCCAGCAGCCTCGAAGGGAACTACGAGCAGTACTTC. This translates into CASSLEGNYEQYF.

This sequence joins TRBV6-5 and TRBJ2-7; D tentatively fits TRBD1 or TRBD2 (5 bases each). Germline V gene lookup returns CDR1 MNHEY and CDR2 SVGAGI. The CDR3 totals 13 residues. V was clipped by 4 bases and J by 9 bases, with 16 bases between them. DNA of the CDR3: TGTGCCAGCAGTTTCATAGTGGGGGTGAGGCAGTACTTC. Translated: CASSFIVGVRQYF.

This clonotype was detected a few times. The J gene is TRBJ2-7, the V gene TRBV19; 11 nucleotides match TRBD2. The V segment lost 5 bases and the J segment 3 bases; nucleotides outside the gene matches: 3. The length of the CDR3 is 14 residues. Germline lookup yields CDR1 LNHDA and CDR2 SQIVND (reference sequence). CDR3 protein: CASSGGTSGYEQYF. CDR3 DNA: TGTGCCAGTAGTGGAGGGACTAGCGGCTACGAGCAGTACTTC.

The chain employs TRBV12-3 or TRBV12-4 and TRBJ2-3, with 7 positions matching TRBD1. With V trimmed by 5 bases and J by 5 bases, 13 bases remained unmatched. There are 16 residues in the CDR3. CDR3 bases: TGTGCCAGCAGTAAAGAATGGGACAGAGTCGGAGATACGCAGTATTTT. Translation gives CASSKEWDRVGDTQYF.

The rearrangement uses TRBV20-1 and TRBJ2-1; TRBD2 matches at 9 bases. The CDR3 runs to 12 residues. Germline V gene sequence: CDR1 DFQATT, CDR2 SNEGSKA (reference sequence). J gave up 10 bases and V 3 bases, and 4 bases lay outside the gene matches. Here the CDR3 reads CSARRLAGEQFF. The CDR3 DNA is TGCAGTGCTAGGAGGCTAGCGGGAGAGCAGTTCTTC.

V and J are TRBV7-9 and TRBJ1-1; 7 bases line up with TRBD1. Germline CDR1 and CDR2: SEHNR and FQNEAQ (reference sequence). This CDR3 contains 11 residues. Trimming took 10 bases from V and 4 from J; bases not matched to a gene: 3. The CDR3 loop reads CATQGFTEAFF. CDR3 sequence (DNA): TGTGCCACACAGGGGTTCACTGAAGCTTTCTTT.

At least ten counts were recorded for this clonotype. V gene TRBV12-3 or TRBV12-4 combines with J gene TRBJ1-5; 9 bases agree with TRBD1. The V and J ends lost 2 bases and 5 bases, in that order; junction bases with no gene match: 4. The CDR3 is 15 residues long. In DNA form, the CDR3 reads TGTGCCAGCAGTTTAACAGGGGGCGACGATCAGCCCCAGCATTTT. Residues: CASSLTGGDDQPQHF.

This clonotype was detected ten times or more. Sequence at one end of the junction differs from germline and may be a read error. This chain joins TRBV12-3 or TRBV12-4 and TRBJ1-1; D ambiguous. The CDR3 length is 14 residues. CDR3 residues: CASSVPGLKTEAFF. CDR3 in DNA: TGTGCCAGCAGTGTCCCCGGGTTGAAAACTGAAGCTTTCTTT.

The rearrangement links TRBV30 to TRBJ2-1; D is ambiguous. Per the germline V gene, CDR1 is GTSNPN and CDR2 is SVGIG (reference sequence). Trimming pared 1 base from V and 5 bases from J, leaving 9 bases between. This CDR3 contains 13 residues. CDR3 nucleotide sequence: TGTGCCTGGAGTGCGGAAACCCACAATGAGCAGTTCTTC. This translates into CAWSAETHNEQFF.